The text below deals with one T cell receptor (beta chain). J lost 9 bases, V lost 1 base, and 10 bases had no gene match. The CDR3 runs to 15 residues. From germline, CDR1 is SNHLY and CDR2 FYNNEI. This record comes from a study of technical replicates of blood from a handful of donors. Sequencing was performed with immunoSEQ multiplex PCR; in TCRdb, only in-frame clones are kept and a portion is missing. The data show 80,000 or so clones, 98% seen once. Sample: T cells isolated from PBMCs. The sequence was obtained from a human donor in good health. The chain carries TRBV2 and TRBJ2-5; TRBD2 agrees at 8 bases. CDR3 loop: CASSEEKIAGQAQYF. CDR3 DNA: TGTGCCAGCAGTGAAGAAAAGATAGCGGGGCAGGCCCAGTACTTC.